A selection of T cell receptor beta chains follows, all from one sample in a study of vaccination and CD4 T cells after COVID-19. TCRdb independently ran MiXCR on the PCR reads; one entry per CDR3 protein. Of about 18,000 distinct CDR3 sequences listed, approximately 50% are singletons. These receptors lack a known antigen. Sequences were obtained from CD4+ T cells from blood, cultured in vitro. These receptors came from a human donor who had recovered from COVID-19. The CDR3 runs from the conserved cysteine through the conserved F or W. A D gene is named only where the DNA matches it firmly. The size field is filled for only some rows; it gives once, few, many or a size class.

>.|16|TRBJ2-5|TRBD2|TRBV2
TGTGCCAGCAGTGATGGACTAGCGGGAACACAAGAGACCCAGTACTTC
CASSDGLAGTQETQYF
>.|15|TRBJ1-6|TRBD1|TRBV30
TGTGCCTGGACGATCGGATGGGACAGCCATTCACCCCTCCACTTT
CAWTIGWDSHSPLHF
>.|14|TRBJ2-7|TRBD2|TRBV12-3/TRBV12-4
TGTGCCAGCAGCCTGGCGGGACTAGCGGGACCGCAGTACTTC
CASSLAGLAGPQYF
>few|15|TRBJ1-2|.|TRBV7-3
TGTGCCAGCAGCTATGACCCCTTAGGGGACTATGGCTACACCTTC
CASSYDPLGDYGYTF
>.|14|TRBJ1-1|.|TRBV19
TGTGCCAGTAGTATAGTTGGCACCTACACTGAAGCTTTCTTT
CASSIVGTYTEAFF
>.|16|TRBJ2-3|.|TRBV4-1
TGCGCCAGCAGCCAAGTCCTCACGGAAAACACAGATACGCAGTATTTT
CASSQVLTENTDTQYF
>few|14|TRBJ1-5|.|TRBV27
TGTGCCAGCAGTCTACAGACGGGCTGGCAGCCCCAGCATTTT
CASSLQTGWQPQHF
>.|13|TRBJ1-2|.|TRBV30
TGTGCCCTCAAAGCCCCCCCGGGACGAAGCTACACCTTC
CALKAPPGRSYTF
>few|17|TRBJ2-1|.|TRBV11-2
TGTGCCAGCAGCCCCTGGGGAGGCCCTCGCGGGTACAATGAGCAGTTCTTC
CASSPWGGPRGYNEQFF
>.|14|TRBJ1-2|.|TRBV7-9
TGTGCCAGCAGCTTAGGGGGGGCGAGATATGGCTACACCTTC
CASSLGGARYGYTF
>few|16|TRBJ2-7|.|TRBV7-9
TGTGCCAGCAGCATCCTGATGGGGACTTTCCAGTACGAGCAGTACTTC
CASSILMGTFQYEQYF
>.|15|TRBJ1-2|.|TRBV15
TGTGCCACCAGCAGAGATCTTGGCATGAGCTATGGCTACACCTTC
CATSRDLGMSYGYTF
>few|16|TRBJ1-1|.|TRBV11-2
TGTGCCAGCAGCTCAACGATCTACGGAAGGGGCTCTGAAGCTTTCTTT
CASSSTIYGRGSEAFF
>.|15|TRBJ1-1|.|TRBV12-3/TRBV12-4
TGTGCCAGCAGTTTGGACCAGAACACGAACACTGAAGCTTTCTTT
CASSLDQNTNTEAFF
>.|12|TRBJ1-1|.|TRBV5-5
TGTGCCAGCAGCCCCTCCGAGACTGAAGCTTTCTTT
CASSPSETEAFF
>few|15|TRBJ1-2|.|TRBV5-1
TGCGCCAGCAGCTTGACCTTTACGGGGGACTATGGCTACACCTTC
CASSLTFTGDYGYTF
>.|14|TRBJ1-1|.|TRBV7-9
TGTGCCAGCAGCTTTTCGGACAGGAACACTGAAGCTTTCTTT
CASSFSDRNTEAFF
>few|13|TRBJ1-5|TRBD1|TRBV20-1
TGCAGTGGACAGGGGGGTATGGATCAGCCCCAGCATTTT
CSGQGGMDQPQHF
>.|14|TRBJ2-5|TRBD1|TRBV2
TGTGCCAGCGGGGGCAGGGGGCCCGGGGAGACCCAGTACTTC
CASGGRGPGETQYF
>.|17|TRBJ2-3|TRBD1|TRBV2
TGTGCCAGCAGTGAAGTCGGGACAGGGGCTTGGACAGATACGCAGTATTTT
CASSEVGTGAWTDTQYF
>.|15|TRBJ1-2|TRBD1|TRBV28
TGTGCCAGCACCCTCCCCGGGACAGAAATCTATGGCTACACCTTC
CASTLPGTEIYGYTF
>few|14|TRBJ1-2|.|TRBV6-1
TGTGCCAGCAGTGACCCGGGACGGGTATATGGCTACACCTTC
CASSDPGRVYGYTF
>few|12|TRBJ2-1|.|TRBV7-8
TGTGCCAGCAGTCGGAGGACTGGGGAGCAGTTCTTC
CASSRRTGEQFF
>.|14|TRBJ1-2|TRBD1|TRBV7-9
TGTGCCAGCGGGCGGACAGGGGGTAACTATGGCTACACCTTC
CASGRTGGNYGYTF
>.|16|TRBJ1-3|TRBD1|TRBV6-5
TGTGCCAGCAGTTACTCGCCAGGACAGGGAGGAAACACCATATATTTT
CASSYSPGQGGNTIYF
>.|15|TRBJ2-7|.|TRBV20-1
TGCAGTGCTAGAGGCGCCCAGGGGAACTCCTACGAGCAGTACTTC
CSARGAQGNSYEQYF
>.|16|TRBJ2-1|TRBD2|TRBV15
TGTGCCACCAGCAGAGATCCCCGGGAGGGCTACAATGAGCAGTTCTTC
CATSRDPREGYNEQFF
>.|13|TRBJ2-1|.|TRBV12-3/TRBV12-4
TGTGCCAGCAGGAATTCTAACGGTGATGAGCAGTTCTTC
CASRNSNGDEQFF
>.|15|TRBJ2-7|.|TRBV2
TGTGCCAGCAGTGAACAATCTGGGACTGGCTACGAGCAGTACTTC
CASSEQSGTGYEQYF
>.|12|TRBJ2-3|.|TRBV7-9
TGTGCCGCCACCCCAGGCACAGATACGCAGTATTTT
CAATPGTDTQYF
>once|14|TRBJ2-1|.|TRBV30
TGTGCCTGGAGTGTACTTCAGAGGCGCGATGAGCAGTTCTTC
CAWSVLQRRDEQFF
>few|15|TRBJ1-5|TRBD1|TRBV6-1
TGTGCCAGCACCGGGGACAGGGATGGTAATCAGCCCCAGCATTTT
CASTGDRDGNQPQHF
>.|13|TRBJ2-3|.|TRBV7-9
TGTGCCAGCAGCCGACGGCCCCCAGATACGCAGTATTTT
CASSRRPPDTQYF
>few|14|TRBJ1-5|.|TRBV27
TGTGCCACTAGGGACCCCACGGGCAATCAGCCCCAGCATTTT
CATRDPTGNQPQHF
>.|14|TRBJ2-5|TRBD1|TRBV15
TGTGCCACCAGCACCTGGACAGGGTACGAGACCCAGTACTTC
CATSTWTGYETQYF
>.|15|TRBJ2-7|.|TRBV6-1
TGTGCCATCTCATATGTCGGGGGAATCCCCCTCGAGCAGTACTTC
CAISYVGGIPLEQYF
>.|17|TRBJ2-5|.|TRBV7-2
TGTGCCAGCAGCTTAGGAGGGACCGGGAAGTCCCGAGAGACCCAGTACTTC
CASSLGGTGKSRETQYF
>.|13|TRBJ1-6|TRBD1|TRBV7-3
TGTGCCAGCAGCTCCCAGGGGGGATCACCCCTCCACTTT
CASSSQGGSPLHF
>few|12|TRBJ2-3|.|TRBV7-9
TGTGCCAGCAGCCGGGACTCTCCAACGCAGTATTTT
CASSRDSPTQYF
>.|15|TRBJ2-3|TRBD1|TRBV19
TGTGCCAGTAGTATAGGACAGGGGCGGACAGATACGCAGTATTTT
CASSIGQGRTDTQYF
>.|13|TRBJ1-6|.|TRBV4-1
TGCGCCAGCAGGAGGGGCAGGGAGGGACCCCTCCACTTT
CASRRGREGPLHF
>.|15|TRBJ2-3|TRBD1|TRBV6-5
TGTGCCAGCAGTTACTCAGGGACAGCCACAGATACGCAGTATTTT
CASSYSGTATDTQYF
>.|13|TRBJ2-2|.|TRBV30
TGTGCCTGGAGTGTTTCGAGGACCGGGGAGCTGTTTTTT
CAWSVSRTGELFF
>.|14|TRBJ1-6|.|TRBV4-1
TGCGCCAGCAGGGCAGGGGCTGCCAGGGGACCCCTCCACTTT
CASRAGAARGPLHF
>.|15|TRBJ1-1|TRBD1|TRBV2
TGTGCCAGCAGTGTAAACAGGGGGCTTGGGACTGAAGCTTTCTTT
CASSVNRGLGTEAFF
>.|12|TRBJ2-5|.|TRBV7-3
TGTGCCAGCAGCTTACGGGGAGAGACCCAGTACTTC
CASSLRGETQYF
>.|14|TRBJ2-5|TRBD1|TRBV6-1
TGTGCCAGCAGATTAGAACAGGGGAAAGAGACCCAGTACTTC
CASRLEQGKETQYF
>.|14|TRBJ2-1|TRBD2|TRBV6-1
TGTGCCAGCAAGAGCGGGAGTGTGTACAATGAGCAGTTCTTC
CASKSGSVYNEQFF
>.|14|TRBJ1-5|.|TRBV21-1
TGTGCCAGCAGCAATTGTCGGGTTGAGCAGCCCCAGCATTTT
CASSNCRVEQPQHF
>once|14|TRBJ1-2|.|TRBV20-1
TGCAGTGCTAGAGAAGGCACCCAACGCCAGGGCTACACCTTC
CSAREGTQRQGYTF
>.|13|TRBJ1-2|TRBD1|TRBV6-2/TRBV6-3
TGTGCCAGCAGAAGACAGGGGGACTATGGCTACACCTTC
CASRRQGDYGYTF
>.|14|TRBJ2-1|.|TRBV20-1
TGCAGTGCTAAAAAGGACCAACTCCACAATGAGCAGTTCTTC
CSAKKDQLHNEQFF
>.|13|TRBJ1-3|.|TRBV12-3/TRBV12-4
TGTGCCACACTCGGGGGATCTGGAAACACCATATATTTT
CATLGGSGNTIYF